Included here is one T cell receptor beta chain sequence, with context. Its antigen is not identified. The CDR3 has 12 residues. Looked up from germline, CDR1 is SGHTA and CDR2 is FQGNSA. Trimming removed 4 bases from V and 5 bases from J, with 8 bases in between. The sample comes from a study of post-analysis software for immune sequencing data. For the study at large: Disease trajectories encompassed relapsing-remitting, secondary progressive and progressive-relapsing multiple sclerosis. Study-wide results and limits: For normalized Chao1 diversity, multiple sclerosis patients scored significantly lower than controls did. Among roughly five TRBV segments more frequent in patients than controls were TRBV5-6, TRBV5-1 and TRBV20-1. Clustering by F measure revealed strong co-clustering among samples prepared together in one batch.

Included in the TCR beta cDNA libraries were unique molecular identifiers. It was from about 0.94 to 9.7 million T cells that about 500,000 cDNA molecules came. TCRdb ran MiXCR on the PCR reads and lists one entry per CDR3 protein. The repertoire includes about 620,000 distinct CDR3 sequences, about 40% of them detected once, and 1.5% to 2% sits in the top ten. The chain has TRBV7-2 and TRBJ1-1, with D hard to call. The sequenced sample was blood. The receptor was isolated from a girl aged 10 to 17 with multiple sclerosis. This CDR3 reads CASSYYATEAFF. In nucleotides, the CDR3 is TGTGCCAGCAGCTACTACGCAACTGAAGCTTTCTTT.